A single sample is the source of the 30 T cell receptor beta chains below, sequenced in a study of chemoradiotherapy in HPV16-positive cancers. Sequencing was performed with immunoSEQ multiplex PCR; in TCRdb, only in-frame clones are kept and a portion is missing. This sample has 30,000 to 50,000 clones, with about 77% found just once. Sequenced material: blood, taken from a patient who underwent chemoradiotherapy. Every receptor here comes from a human donor with HPV-associated anogenital cancer.

The rearrangement joins TRBV11-2 to TRBJ1-6; maybe TRBD1 (6 bases). The CDR3 runs 14 residues. CDR1 SGHAT and CDR2 FQNNGV come from the germline V gene. V shed 5 bases and J shed 7 bases, with 12 bases lying between them. The CDR3 here is CASSRAGANSPLHF. As DNA, the CDR3 is TGTGCCAGCAGCAGGGCGGGGGCGAATTCACCCCTCCACTTT.

In its sample, this clone was seen once. The J gene is TRBJ1-4, the V gene TRBV9, with 8 bases aligning to TRBD1. The CDR3 sequence is 14 residues long. Per germline, CDR1 SGDLS and CDR2 YYNGEE. Germline trimming cut 4 bases from V and 8 bases from J; bases unmatched to any gene: 7. The CDR3: CASSLQGAGEKLFF. For the CDR3, the DNA is TGTGCCAGCAGCTTGCAGGGGGCGGGGGAAAAACTGTTTTTT.

The DNA of the CDR3 is TGTGCCAGCAGCGTAGGTGTTGGGGGCCCAGGGGAGACCCAGTACTTC. This sequence encodes CASSVGVGGPGETQYF. This chain uses TRBV9 with TRBJ2-5; the D gene is possibly TRBD1 (6 bases). This CDR3 contains 16 residues. CDR1 and CDR2 (germline): SGDLS, YYNGEE. The V end was cut by 0 bases, the J end by 5 bases, with 17 bases between.

The chain joins TRBV4-1 to TRBJ1-5; no definite D call. Trimming stripped 0 bases from V and 1 base from J, with 4 bases between. The germline CDR1 and CDR2 sequences are MGHRA and YSYEKL. The CDR3 runs 14 residues. The CDR3 sequence is CASSQDASNQPQHF. Here the CDR3 DNA reads TGCGCCAGCAGCCAAGACGCGAGCAATCAGCCCCAGCATTTT.

V and J are TRBV2 and TRBJ2-5, with D hard to call. V gave up 4 bases and J gave up 5 bases, with 11 bases separating them. The CDR3 spans 13 residues. Per the germline V gene, CDR1 is SNHLY and CDR2 is FYNNEI. This chain's CDR3 is CASSASVKETQYF. CDR3 bases: TGTGCCAGCAGTGCCTCGGTCAAGGAGACCCAGTACTTC.

This clone appeared a few times. The genes are TRBV7-2 and TRBJ1-6, with a weak D call TRBD1 (5 bases). The CDR3 extends over 15 amino acids. CDR1 SGHTA and CDR2 FQGNSA come from the germline V gene. V lost 1 base, J lost 7 bases, and 11 bases lay in between. CDR3 in DNA: TGTGCCAGCAGCTTAGGGGCTAGGGGAAATTCACCCCTCCACTTT. It yields the protein CASSLGARGNSPLHF. Drawing the rest from reference TRBV7-2 and TRBJ1-6, the complete variable domain is GAGVSQSPSNKVTEKGKDVELRCDPISGHTALYWYRQSLGQGLEFLIYFQGNSAPDKSGLPSDRFSAERTGGSVSTLTIQRTQQEDSAVYLCASSLGARGNSPLHFGNGTRLTVT.

Worth noting for this clone: At the DNA level, this CDR3 is encoded by other sequences in the same sample as well. The rearrangement uses TRBV6-1 and TRBJ1-2; D may be TRBD1 (5 bases). CDR1 is MNHNS and CDR2 is SASEGT in the germline V gene. Trimming left V 1 base short and J 3 bases short, with 6 bases between. This CDR3 spans 13 amino acids. CDR3 DNA sequence: TGTGCCAGCAGTGAAGGGGGGGACTATGGCTACACCTTC. This codes for CASSEGGDYGYTF.

The chain couples TRBV7-6 to TRBJ2-7; D gene ambiguous. The CDR3 totals 13 residues. Trimming removed 1 base at V and 6 bases at J, with 10 bases between. Germline assignment: CDR1 SGHVS and CDR2 FNYEAQ. The CDR3 bases are TGTGCCAGCAGCTTAGGAGTATTTACCGAGCAGTACTTC. Protein sequence: CASSLGVFTEQYF.

This clone was counted a few times. Other DNA sequences in this specimen translate into the identical CDR3. The CDR3, as DNA: TGTGCCAGCAGCTTCGGGACAGCTACCTACGAGCAGTACTTC. This encodes CASSFGTATYEQYF. The chain uses TRBV7-2 and TRBJ2-7; 7 bases fit TRBD1. V gave up 3 bases and J gave up 2 bases; unmatched junction bases: 4. The CDR3 runs to 14 residues. CDR1 and CDR2 (germline): SGHTA, FQGNSA.

The chain carries TRBV18 and TRBJ2-1; 10 positions match TRBD1. The germline CDR1 and CDR2 sequences are KGHSH and LQKENI. With 3 bases clipped from V and 8 bases from J, the junction kept 1 base outside the gene matches. CDR3 length: 13 residues. DNA for the CDR3: TGTGCCAGCTCACCCGGGACAGGGGATGAGCAGTTCTTC. Translating it yields CASSPGTGDEQFF.

V usage is TRBV19 and J usage is TRBJ2-2; D tentatively reads TRBD1 or TRBD2 (6 bases each). Trimming removed 4 bases at V and 7 bases at J, with 13 bases between. CDR3 size: 14 residues. Germline values: CDR1 LNHDA, CDR2 SQIVND (reference sequence). Here the CDR3 reads CASSKGGSNGELFF. The CDR3 DNA reads as TGTGCCAGTAGTAAGGGGGGATCGAACGGGGAGCTGTTTTTT.

The chain links TRBV27 to TRBJ2-3, with D tentatively TRBD1 or TRBD2 (6 bases each). The V end was cut by 4 bases, the J end by 4 bases, with 12 bases between. The CDR3 is 14 residues long. Germline values: CDR1 MNHEY, CDR2 SMNVEV (reference sequence). The CDR3 protein is CASSWGDTSDTQYF. CDR3 nucleotides: TGTGCCAGCAGTTGGGGGGACACCTCAGATACGCAGTATTTT.

This clone was counted only a few times. V usage is TRBV5-1 and J usage is TRBJ1-4; D unresolved. The CDR3 is made up of 12 amino acids. Germline assignment: CDR1 SGHRS and CDR2 YFSETQ. The germline V and J ends were trimmed by 4 bases and 6 bases, with 7 bases remaining between them. The CDR3, as DNA: TGCGCCAGCAGCCCCGGGGATGAAAAACTGTTTTTT. This sequence encodes CASSPGDEKLFF.

This clone was observed a few times. This rearrangement joins TRBV5-6 to TRBJ1-4; D is possibly TRBD1 (5 bases). Germline-derived CDR1 and CDR2 are SGHDT and YYEEEE. Trimming cost V 3 bases and J 1 base, with 19 bases left between them. The CDR3 length is 18 residues. The CDR3 DNA reads TGTGCCAGCAGCTCCTTAGAAGTAGCAGGGAGAACTAATGAAAAACTGTTTTTT. Amino acid sequence: CASSSLEVAGRTNEKLFF.

The chain is built from TRBV2 and TRBJ2-2; 9 positions match TRBD2. With V trimmed by 4 bases and J by 2 bases, 2 bases remained unmatched. Germline CDR1 and CDR2: SNHLY and FYNNEI. The CDR3 sequence is 15 residues long. The CDR3 bases are TGTGCCAGCAGTGGACTAGCGGCTAACACCGGGGAGCTGTTTTTT. Translated, it gives CASSGLAANTGELFF.

The chain joins TRBV30 to TRBJ1-3, with 9 bases aligning to TRBD1. Germline V gene data show CDR1 as GTSNPN and CDR2 as SVGIG (reference sequence). The CDR3 spans 17 residues. Trimming cost V 4 bases and J 2 bases; bases outside gene matches: 12. Here the CDR3 DNA reads TGTGCCTGGATGGGACAGGGTGACTCGCTCCCTGGAAACACCATATATTTT. Residues: CAWMGQGDSLPGNTIYF. Drawing the rest from reference TRBV30 and TRBJ1-3, the complete variable domain is SQTIHQWPATLVQPVGSPLSLECTVEGTSNPNLYWYRQAAGRGLQLLFYSVGIGQISSEVPQNLSASRPQDRQFILSSKKLLLSDSGFYLCAWMGQGDSLPGNTIYFGEGSWLTVV.

The CDR3 DNA is TGTGCCAGCACCCACGGGGGGTTTATGTCTCCTATCGATGGCTACACCTTC. It codes for CASTHGGFMSPIDGYTF. This rearrangement joins TRBV11-2 to TRBJ1-2; possible D gene TRBD1, 5 bases. The V end was cut by 7 bases, the J end by 6 bases, with 27 bases between. The CDR3 has 17 amino acids. Per the germline V gene, CDR1 is SGHAT and CDR2 is FQNNGV.

This clone has just one count. The chain uses TRBV6-5 and TRBJ2-1; D tentatively fits TRBD1 or TRBD2 (6 bases each). The CDR3 contains 16 residues. Trimming pared 2 bases from V and 7 bases from J, leaving 18 bases between. Germline V gives CDR1 MNHEY, CDR2 SVGAGI. The DNA for the CDR3 is TGTGCCAGCAGTTACACAGGGACTTCTGGGGGTAATGAGCAGTTCTTC. Residues: CASSYTGTSGGNEQFF.

The chain uses TRBV7-3 and TRBJ2-2, with a possible D match to TRBD2 (6 bases). V lost 1 base to trimming and J lost 4 bases, with 10 bases between them. The CDR3 length is 15 residues. Germline V gene lookup returns CDR1 SGHTA and CDR2 FQGTGA. The CDR3 DNA follows: TGTGCCAGCAGCTTAAGCCAGGGAGGCACCGGGGAGCTGTTTTTT. It is translated as CASSLSQGGTGELFF. The full variable domain, rest sourced from reference TRBV7-3 and TRBJ2-2, is GAGVSQTPSNKVTEKGKYVELRCDPISGHTALYWYRQSLGQGPEFLIYFQGTGAADDSGLPNDRFFAVRPEGSVSTLKIQRTERGDSAVYLCASSLSQGGTGELFFGEGSRLTVL.

The table lists this clone with a few counts. The rearrangement links TRBV6-5 to TRBJ1-3; TRBD1 might be the D (5 bases). Trimming cost V 6 bases and J 2 bases, with 8 bases left between them. The CDR3 loop spans 13 amino acids. Germline V gene lookup returns CDR1 MNHEY and CDR2 SVGAGI. CDR3 sequence (DNA): TGTGCCAGCAGGCAGGGTACTGGAAACACCATATATTTT. Translation gives CASRQGTGNTIYF.

The V and J genes are TRBV28 and TRBJ1-3; 7 bases align to TRBD1. There are 15 residues in the CDR3. Unmatched junction bases numbered 11, after V lost 9 bases and J lost 3 bases. Germline CDR1 is MDHEN and CDR2 is SYDVKM. In DNA, the CDR3 is TGTGCCAGTAGATACCGGGACAGTGGTGGAAACACCATATATTTT. Translated, it gives CASRYRDSGGNTIYF.

The chain joins TRBV4-1 to TRBJ1-2; D is undetermined. The CDR3 totals 15 residues. Germline V gives CDR1 MGHRA, CDR2 YSYEKL. V dropped 1 base and J dropped 6 bases, with 15 bases sitting between them. CDR3 nucleotide sequence: TGCGCCAGCAGCCAAGGCCAGTATAATACCGATGGCTACACCTTC. Encoded protein: CASSQGQYNTDGYTF.

This clone turned up a few times. The chain is built from TRBV5-4 and TRBJ1-5; no definite D call. Germline assignment: CDR1 SGHNT and CDR2 YYREEE (reference sequence). This CDR3 region has 15 residues. The V end was cut by 0 bases, the J end by 9 bases, with 16 bases between. The CDR3, as DNA: TGTGCCAGCAGCTTGGTGCCGGACCCAGGAGTGCCCCAGCATTTT. Encoded protein: CASSLVPDPGVPQHF.

This chain links TRBV7-8 with TRBJ2-1, with 12 bases fitting TRBD1. The germline V gene encodes CDR1 SGHVS and CDR2 FQNEAQ. Germline trimming cut 4 bases from V and 7 bases from J; bases unmatched to any gene: 11. The CDR3 is made up of 17 amino acids. The CDR3 here is CASSSGFRDRGRNEQFF. CDR3 nucleotide sequence: TGTGCCAGCAGCTCCGGTTTTCGGGACAGGGGGCGTAATGAGCAGTTCTTC.

This rearrangement joins TRBV7-9 to TRBJ2-7, with TRBD1 matching 7 bases. This CDR3 region has 14 residues. Germline CDR1 and CDR2: SEHNR and FQNEAQ (reference sequence). V dropped 5 bases and J dropped 0; count of bases not matched to a gene: 4. CDR3 DNA sequence: TGTGCCAGCAGCCCAGGGACAGTCTCCTACGAGCAGTACTTC. It specifies CASSPGTVSYEQYF.

The chain couples TRBV4-3 to TRBJ2-5, with TRBD2 as a possible D gene (7 bases). CDR3 length equals 15 residues. Germline CDR1 LGHNA, CDR2 YSLEER. V was cut by 3 bases and J by 1 base, with 12 bases left in between. The CDR3 nucleotides are TGCGCCAGCAGCCAGGGAGGGGGGATCCAAGAGACCCAGTACTTC. This encodes CASSQGGGIQETQYF.

J is TRBJ2-3 and V is TRBV11-3, with TRBD2 identical over 15 bases. CDR1 is SGHNT, CDR2 YENEEA, per germline. V shed 3 bases and J 0 bases; nucleotides not matched to a gene: 4. CDR3 length equals 18 residues. The CDR3 here is CASSFGLAGGISTDTQYF. CDR3 DNA: TGTGCCAGCAGCTTCGGACTAGCGGGGGGGATAAGCACAGATACGCAGTATTTT. The variable domain in full, completed from reference TRBV11-3 and TRBJ2-3, reads EAGVVQSPRYKIIEKKQPVAFWCNPISGHNTLYWYLQNLGQGPELLIRYENEEAVDDSQLPKDRFSAERLKGVDSTLKIQPAELGDSAVYLCASSFGLAGGISTDTQYFGPGTRLTVL.

This chain connects TRBV13 to TRBJ2-6; 7 positions agree with TRBD2. The CDR3 has 15 amino acids. V lost 8 bases, J lost 0 bases, and 4 bases stayed unmatched. Germline V gene lookup returns CDR1 PRHDT and CDR2 FYEKMQ (reference sequence). CDR3 sequence reads: CASAGVHSGANVLTF. The CDR3, as DNA: TGTGCCAGCGCGGGGGTCCACTCTGGGGCCAACGTCCTGACTTTC.

V is TRBV19 and J is TRBJ2-1; TRBD2 matches at 7 bases. V was pared by 2 bases and J by 6 bases, with 1 base of the junction left unmatched. This CDR3 contains 13 residues. The germline gives CDR1 LNHDA, CDR2 SQIVND (reference sequence). For the CDR3, the DNA is TGTGCCAGTAGTATAAGGGAGGGCAATGAGCAGTTCTTC. This sequence encodes CASSIREGNEQFF.

This clone was detected once. The V gene is TRBV10-3, the J gene TRBJ2-1; D may be TRBD1 or TRBD2 (6 bases each). The CDR3 loop spans 12 amino acids. CDR1 is ENHRY and CDR2 is SYGVKD in the germline V gene. Trimming cost V 10 bases and J 10 bases, with 17 bases left between them. DNA of the CDR3: TGTGCCACCGGAGGGGGAGCGACCGAGCAGTTCTTC. This gives the protein CATGGGATEQFF.